There are many counts of the clone carrying this T cell receptor (beta chain). Its antigen remains unidentified. The data belong to a study of CD8+CD57+ T cells in acquired aplastic anemia. For CDR3 and TCR beta VDJ profiling, genomic DNA was the template used. TCRdb fed the reads into MiXCR, producing one record per CDR3 protein. The data contain tens of thousands of distinct CDR3 sequences, approximately 46% of them singletons. V lost 4 bases, J lost 6 bases, and 18 bases lay in between. Germline CDR1 reads MNHEY; CDR2 reads SVGEGT. This CDR3 has 15 amino acids. Study results and caveats: A set of twenty-nine CD8+ CDR3 sequences was shared between patients and controls, and these sequences appeared highly expressed in patients. Between patients and controls, CD8+ Simpson's diversity did not vary significantly.

The material sequenced was sorted CD4+, CD8+, or CD8+CD57+ T cells (not recorded which) from PBMCs. This receptor was identified in a human donor in good health, serving as a control. V is TRBV6-2 or TRBV6-3 and J is TRBJ1-2; D gene uncertain. CDR3 coding DNA: TGTGCCAGCAGTTCCAGCGGACGGACTGATCATGGCTACACCTTC. Translated, it gives CASSSSGRTDHGYTF.